Sequencing of this TCR beta chain was carried out in a study of HIV-infected patients and healthy controls. General study points: Mean usage of eight alpha and eight beta V genes differed significantly in HIV-infected patients versus controls. Compared with controls, mean Gini indices were significantly raised in HIV-infected repertoires, possibly indicating oligoclonality.

Around 0.5 ug RNA was reverse transcribed with alpha and beta constant-region primers. Using multiplexing indices, alpha and beta chain libraries were generated apart by chain-specific third strand synthesis. TCRdb reprocessed the 5' RACE reads with MiXCR, giving one entry per CDR3 protein. This table holds some 20,000 distinct CDR3 sequences, 12% found once. The repertoire came from unfractionated whole blood and reflected all unsorted peripheral T cells. About 40% of the ten uninfected healthy control donors were sampled twice, approximately 13 weeks apart. This clonotype was detected a few times. No antigen is known for it. The CDR3 runs to 16 residues. In germline, CDR1 is KGHDR, CDR2 SFDVKD. Trimming cost V 4 bases and J 5 bases; bases outside gene matches: 10.

Sequences were obtained from blood. J is TRBJ2-5 and V is TRBV24-1; 9 bases line up with TRBD1. The receptor comes from an adult in good health. The CDR3 sequence is CATSDRRTGAPETQYF. CDR3 nucleotides: TGTGCCACCAGTGACCGTCGGACAGGGGCACCGGAGACCCAGTACTTC.